These 32 T cell receptor beta chains originate from one sample sequenced in a study of T-cell reconstitution after alpha-beta-depleted transplantation in children. Molecular barcoding with unique molecular identifiers was used for the TCRbeta library. TCRdb reanalysed the PCR reads using MiXCR and keeps one entry per CDR3 protein. This sample carries about 610,000 distinct CDR3 sequences, roughly a tenth of them seen once, and the ten largest clones take 3.5% to 5%. The specimen was PBMCs from the stem cell graft donor, collected from the stem cell graft. Receptors were obtained from a human donor who donated a stem cell graft to a child with acute myeloid leukemia.

This clonotype was counted only a few times. The V gene is TRBV5-1, the J gene TRBJ2-1, with 10 bases that match TRBD2. Per germline, CDR1 SGHRS and CDR2 YFSETQ. This CDR3 region has 16 residues. The ends lost 6 bases at V and 8 bases at J; junction bases unmatched: 14. The DNA for the CDR3 is TGCGCCAGCACCGTAGGCGGGCTAGCGGGAGACGATGAGCAGTTCTTC. This gives the protein CASTVGGLAGDDEQFF.

This rearrangement joins TRBV28 to TRBJ2-5; unclear D gene. Germline CDR1 and CDR2: MDHEN and SYDVKM. V was pared by 3 bases and J by 2 bases, with 7 bases between. The CDR3 contains 13 residues. The CDR3 region is CASSFQIQETQYF. Here the CDR3 DNA reads TGTGCCAGCAGTTTCCAGATACAAGAGACCCAGTACTTC.

This clonotype was seen only a few times. The chain has TRBV15 and TRBJ2-6; maybe TRBD1 (6 bases). V was shortened by 5 bases and J by 1 base, with 9 bases between the two germline ends. Per germline, CDR1 LNHNV and CDR2 YYDKDF (reference sequence). This CDR3 contains 15 residues. The CDR3 spells CATSAGTSGANVLTF. CDR3 DNA: TGTGCCACCAGCGCCGGGACATCTGGGGCCAACGTCCTGACTTTC.

Written as DNA, the CDR3 is TGTGCCAGCCTGGAGTCCTCGACCCCTCAGTACTTC. Translated: CASLESSTPQYF. The rearrangement joins TRBV6-1 to TRBJ2-7; D remains ambiguous. There are 12 residues in the CDR3. Germline loops: CDR1 MNHNS, CDR2 SASEGT. The V gene lost 8 bases and the J gene lost 10 bases, with 18 bases spanning the gap.

The chain joins TRBV20-1 to TRBJ2-3, with a weak D call TRBD2 (5 bases). The CDR3 loop spans 15 amino acids. V shed 0 bases and J shed 1 base, with 11 bases lying between them. CDR1 is DFQATT, CDR2 SNEGSKA, per germline (reference sequence). The CDR3 reads CSARDSGIGTDTQYF. The CDR3, as DNA: TGCAGTGCTAGAGATTCCGGGATCGGCACAGATACGCAGTATTTT.

There are many counts of this clonotype. The chain carries TRBV5-6 and TRBJ2-1; no clear D gene. Germline V lookup: CDR1 SGHDT, CDR2 YYEEEE. The CDR3 is made up of 14 amino acids. The germline V and J ends were trimmed by 2 bases and 6 bases, with 12 bases remaining between them. CDR3: CASSFNSPLNEQFF. CDR3 sequence (DNA): TGTGCCAGCAGCTTTAATTCCCCCCTCAATGAGCAGTTCTTC.

Regarding this clonotype: The junction does not match germline at one end; this may be a read error. The chain combines TRBV7-8 with TRBJ2-1; unclear D gene. The CDR3 extends over 12 amino acids. Germline assignment: CDR1 SGHVS and CDR2 FQNEAQ. The CDR3 bases are TGTGCCAGCAGCTTAGATGTAGGCCCCCTAATCTTC. Translating it yields CASSLDVGPLIF.

The rearrangement joins TRBV9 to TRBJ2-1, with D maybe TRBD2 (5 bases). Germline CDR1 SGDLS, CDR2 YYNGEE. CDR3 length: 14 amino acids. V was clipped by 2 bases and J by 9 bases, with 15 bases between them. The CDR3 DNA follows: TGTGCCAGCAGCGTGTTTGGGCTAGCCTCTGAGCAGTTCTTC. Its protein is CASSVFGLASEQFF.

The table lists this clonotype with a few counts. The V call is TRBV3-1, the J call TRBJ1-1; no clear D gene. This CDR3 comprises 11 residues. V was pared by 2 bases and J by 8 bases, with 6 bases between. The germline CDR1 and CDR2 sequences are LGHDT and YNNKEL (reference sequence). The CDR3 DNA follows: TGTGCCAGCAGCCAACGGACCGAAGCTTTCTTT. Protein sequence: CASSQRTEAFF.

The genes are TRBV7-2 and TRBJ2-3; a weak D match, TRBD2 (5 bases). V shed 5 bases and J shed 0 bases, with 12 bases lying between them. Germline values: CDR1 SGHTA, CDR2 FQGNSA. The CDR3 sequence is 15 residues long. CDR3: CASSELGASTDTQYF. CDR3 sequence (DNA): TGTGCCAGCAGCGAGCTGGGAGCCAGCACAGATACGCAGTATTTT.

The rearrangement joins TRBV28 to TRBJ2-1, with 9 bases identical to TRBD2. The germline CDR1 and CDR2 sequences are MDHEN and SYDVKM. The CDR3 extends over 15 amino acids. Trimming cost V 2 bases and J 8 bases; bases outside gene matches: 7. In DNA form, the CDR3 reads TGTGCCAGCAGTTTAGGTAGCGGGAGTTTCGATGAGCAGTTCTTC. This encodes CASSLGSGSFDEQFF. Full variable domain (rest looked up from reference TRBV28 and TRBJ2-1): DVKVTQSSRYLVKRTGEKVFLECVQDMDHENMFWYRQDPGLGLRLIYFSYDVKMKEKGDIPEGYSVSREKKERFSLILESASTNQTSMYLCASSLGSGSFDEQFFGPGTRLTVL.

The V and J genes are TRBV6-5 and TRBJ1-2, with TRBD1 matching over 8 bases. Germline CDR1 and CDR2: MNHEY and SVGAGI. Unmatched junction bases numbered 11, after V lost 6 bases and J lost 5 bases. The CDR3 covers 15 residues. This CDR3 reads CASRIGGGQEYGYTF. Here the CDR3 DNA reads TGTGCCAGCAGGATCGGGGGGGGACAGGAGTATGGCTACACCTTC.

This clonotype was detected many times. The chain employs TRBV20-1 and TRBJ2-1, with 14 nucleotides matching TRBD2. Germline assignment: CDR1 DFQATT and CDR2 SNEGSKA (reference sequence). The length of the CDR3 is 15 residues. V lost 5 bases and J lost 9; bases outside the gene matches: 9. CDR3 loop: CSAYPGLAGESEQFF. CDR3 sequence (DNA): TGCAGTGCTTACCCGGGACTAGCGGGAGAGAGTGAGCAGTTCTTC.

This clonotype has a count of ten or more. The V call is TRBV20-1, the J call TRBJ2-1; D not certain. Trimming stripped 4 bases from V and 7 bases from J, with 5 bases between. The germline gives CDR1 DFQATT, CDR2 SNEGSKA (reference sequence). The CDR3 is 10 residues long. The CDR3 loop is CSATWNEQFF. Written as DNA, the CDR3 is TGCAGTGCTACCTGGAATGAGCAGTTCTTC.

The table lists this clonotype with many counts. The gene calls are TRBV12-3 or TRBV12-4 and TRBJ1-1; D is uncertain. CDR3 size: 13 residues. V dropped 4 bases and J dropped 0 bases, with 6 bases sitting between them. The CDR3 nucleotides read TGTGCCAGCAGTTCTGAGTTGAACACTGAAGCTTTCTTT. Protein: CASSSELNTEAFF.

The chain joins TRBV12-3 or TRBV12-4 to TRBJ1-2; possible D gene TRBD1, 6 bases. This CDR3 contains 15 residues. Between the trimmed V and J ends, which lost 2 bases and 5 bases, there was a span of 15 bases. CDR3 nucleotide sequence: TGTGCCAGCAGTTTATTCGCGGGGGCGGGTTATGGCTACACCTTC. Translating it yields CASSLFAGAGYGYTF.

The chain joins TRBV29-1 to TRBJ2-3; the match to TRBD2 covers 10 bases. The CDR3 consists of 15 residues. Per germline, CDR1 SQVTM and CDR2 ANQGSEA. The V and J ends lost 7 bases and 0 bases, in that order; junction bases with no gene match: 7. The CDR3 DNA reads TGCAGCGGCCGTCTAGCGGGGGTTAGCACAGATACGCAGTATTTT. As protein: CSGRLAGVSTDTQYF.

On this clonotype itself: One junction end does not reproduce the germline sequence, and a read error may be involved. V and J are TRBV7-9 and TRBJ2-2, with D perhaps TRBD2 (6 bases). Per germline, CDR1 SEHNR and CDR2 FQNEAQ (reference sequence). The CDR3 loop spans 17 amino acids. CDR3 sequence: CDSSPPTITGVVGELFF. The CDR3 DNA reads TGTGACAGCAGCCCTCCTACAATTACGGGAGTGGTCGGGGAGCTGTTTTTT.

V gene TRBV20-1 combines with J gene TRBJ2-7; 10 bases match TRBD2. V lost 3 bases and J lost 3; bases outside the gene matches: 5. The CDR3 contains 14 residues. Germline V gene data show CDR1 as DFQATT and CDR2 as SNEGSKA (reference sequence). The CDR3 spells CSASQTSGHYEQYF. CDR3 nucleotides: TGCAGTGCTAGTCAGACTAGCGGGCACTACGAGCAGTACTTC.

The chain links TRBV19 to TRBJ2-2; 8 bases line up with TRBD2. The CDR3 totals 14 residues. Looked up from germline, CDR1 is LNHDA and CDR2 is SQIVND (reference sequence). Trimming removed 6 bases from V and 4 bases from J; junction bases left unmatched: 4. CDR3 amino acids: CASRMAGGTGELFF. DNA for the CDR3: TGTGCCAGTAGAATGGCGGGAGGCACCGGGGAGCTGTTTTTT.

This clonotype was detected many times. The chain links TRBV7-8 to TRBJ2-7, with TRBD1 identical over 9 bases. The germline gives CDR1 SGHVS, CDR2 FQNEAQ. J gave up 2 bases and V 5 bases, and 7 bases lay outside the gene matches. The CDR3 is made up of 15 amino acids. The CDR3 reads CASSARDRATYEQYF. The CDR3 DNA is TGTGCCAGCAGCGCCCGGGACAGGGCAACCTACGAGCAGTACTTC.

This clonotype was seen more than once but under ten times. This chain joins TRBV28 and TRBJ1-2; D gene uncertain. CDR3 length: 12 residues. Germline V gives CDR1 MDHEN, CDR2 SYDVKM. V lost 6 bases, J lost 8 bases, and 13 bases lay in between. The CDR3: CASSILVGGYTF. The CDR3 bases are TGTGCCAGCAGCATCCTCGTTGGGGGCTACACCTTC.

This clonotype was seen a handful of times. V and J are TRBV11-2 and TRBJ2-7; 11 bases agree with TRBD1. CDR3 size: 15 residues. In germline, CDR1 is SGHAT, CDR2 FQNNGV. V lost 8 bases to trimming and J lost 1 base; unmatched junction nucleotides: 7. As DNA, the CDR3 is TGTGCCAGCCTCCGGGGGACAGGGGGTTCCTACGAGCAGTACTTC. This sequence encodes CASLRGTGGSYEQYF.

This clonotype appeared a few times. J is TRBJ2-1 and V is TRBV6-5; 9 positions agree with TRBD1. The length of the CDR3 is 15 residues. Looked up from germline, CDR1 is MNHEY and CDR2 is SVGAGI. After removal of 5 bases from V and 9 bases from J, the junction contained 11 bases not matched to a gene. CDR3 DNA: TGTGCCAGCAGTAACACCGGGACAGGGAGGGGTGAGCAGTTCTTC. This gives the protein CASSNTGTGRGEQFF.

The chain combines TRBV3-1 with TRBJ2-1; perhaps TRBD2 as D (6 bases). CDR1 is LGHDT, CDR2 YNNKEL, per germline (reference sequence). V lost 0 bases, J lost 13 bases, and 13 bases lay in between. CDR3 length: 13 residues. Here the CDR3 reads CASSQDLRGAQFF. As DNA, the CDR3 is TGTGCCAGCAGCCAAGATTTGCGGGGCGCTCAGTTCTTC.

This chain links TRBV5-1 with TRBJ2-2, with D unclear. CDR1 and CDR2 (germline): SGHRS, YFSETQ. The length of the CDR3 is 13 residues. V lost 4 bases to trimming and J lost 5 bases, with 9 bases between them. The CDR3 DNA reads as TGCGCCAGCAGCAACATCCTAACCGGGGAGCTGTTTTTT. Protein product: CASSNILTGELFF.

This clonotype was recorded a few times. The chain carries TRBV28 and TRBJ2-7; 7 nucleotides line up with TRBD2. The CDR3 has 15 residues. From germline, CDR1 is MDHEN and CDR2 SYDVKM. V lost 6 bases, J lost 7 bases, and 15 bases stayed unmatched. DNA for the CDR3: TGTGCCAGCAGCATCGAGCGGGGCCCCTACAGAGAGCAGTACTTC. Translation: CASSIERGPYREQYF.

The chain employs TRBV2 and TRBJ1-1; D is unresolved. Germline CDR1 reads SNHLY; CDR2 reads FYNNEI. The CDR3 covers 11 residues. The germline V and J ends were trimmed by 6 bases and 5 bases, with 7 bases remaining between them. In DNA, the CDR3 is TGTGCCAGCAGGGGGTGGACTGAAGCTTTCTTT. Translated: CASRGWTEAFF.

The gene calls are TRBV10-3 and TRBJ2-1, with D possibly called TRBD1 or TRBD2 (7 bases each). In germline, CDR1 is ENHRY, CDR2 SYGVKD. The CDR3 length is 13 residues. Trimming took 8 bases from V and 10 from J, leaving 18 bases between them. CDR3 DNA sequence: TGTGCCATCGGACAGGCGGGTAGCGGGGAGCAGTTCTTC. Its translation: CAIGQAGSGEQFF.

This clonotype was recorded a few times. The chain is built from TRBV21-1 and TRBJ1-6; the D segment call TRBD1 is taken from the table without a DNA check. TRBV21-1 is deemed a pseudogene. The CDR3 spans 15 residues. The CDR3: CASSKVRERGSPLHF. The CDR3 coding sequence is TGTGCCAGCAGCAAAGTCAGGGAAAGGGGATCACCCCTCCACTTT.

This chain's CDR3 is CASSLKENEQFF. The CDR3 coding sequence is TGTGCCAGCAGCTTAAAGGAGAATGAGCAGTTCTTC. The chain couples TRBV11-3 to TRBJ2-1; D unresolved. CDR3 length: 12 amino acids. The germline CDR1 and CDR2 sequences are SGHNT and YENEEA. Trimming took 2 bases from V and 7 from J, leaving 6 bases between them.

The table lists this clonotype with many counts. V gene TRBV20-1 combines with J gene TRBJ1-6; D unclear. From germline, CDR1 is DFQATT and CDR2 SNEGSKA (reference sequence). This CDR3 spans 14 amino acids. Trimming shortened V by 4 bases and J by 5 bases, and 12 bases separated the two germline ends. Written as DNA, the CDR3 is TGCAGTGCTATGGCAGGCGATAATAATTCACCCCTCCACTTT. It encodes CSAMAGDNNSPLHF.